The rows below give T cell receptor beta chains drawn from one sample of a study of cytomegalovirus exposure and HLA in healthy donors. Data came from immunoSEQ multiplex PCR; TCRdb stores just in-frame clones and leaves some out. The data contain approximately 35,000 clones, about 67% of them singletons. Sequenced input: PBMCs. All receptors derive from a man in his forties in good health and CMV-seropositive. Each CDR3 is given without its conserved first and last residue.

V gene,J gene,CDR3 protein
TRBV5-1,TRBJ2-3,ASSQGTGKDTQY
TRBV6-5,TRBJ2-7,AAALLAGDSEQY
TRBV7-9,TRBJ1-3,ASSLTDSGNTIY
TRBV5-5,TRBJ2-7,ASSLAWDRVPYEQY
TRBV7-2,TRBJ2-5,ASSFRQGGGQETQY
TRBV7-9,TRBJ1-2,ASSRGDTESNYGYT
TRBV7-9,TRBJ1-1,ASSLVEGIEAF
TRBV6-6,TRBJ1-4,ASRPGQGVPNEKLF
TRBV27,TRBJ2-5,ASSGQYQETQY
TRBV29-1,TRBJ1-1,SVEEEGVRGRAF
TRBV6-1,TRBJ2-7,ASSEAERTVRPYEQY
TRBV5-4,TRBJ1-2,ASSSPDREVKGYT
TRBV10-1,TRBJ2-7,AVPHRYSSYEQY
TRBV27,TRBJ2-2,ASSWGQGVGELF
TRBV11-2,TRBJ2-7,ASRKLAGNPYEQY
TRBV5-1,TRBJ1-5,ASSLGAGIEPQH
TRBV7-2,TRBJ1-2,ASSSPPGALRGYT
TRBV11-3,TRBJ2-5,ASSPPTSWETQY
TRBV19,TRBJ2-1,ASSPSRDRGREQF
TRBV10-1,TRBJ2-3,AGVERAVSTDTQY
TRBV2,TRBJ1-1,ASSTSGGTTEAF
TRBV25-1,TRBJ2-1,ASSESWGPSSYNEQF
TRBV18,TRBJ1-5,ASSGSTGAGQPQH